The present T cell receptor (beta chain) was sequenced within a study of T cell repertoires in cytomegalovirus infection (dated by TCRdb to about 2019). Background on the whole study: Donor HLA type was relevant to the analysis, as public TCR beta signatures indicated carriage of CMV infection together with the matching HLA type. The investigation overall reported the following: The ex vivo response was dominated by HLA-C-restricted CMV-specific TCR beta clonotypes, and the single most frequent clonotype in two of eight donors was supplied by these HLA-C-restricted clonotypes. In both this cohort and an independent roughly 350-donor cohort, the cumulative frequency of public TCR beta family members distinguished carriers of CMV infection plus the relevant HLA type.

This clonotype has more than one count but fewer than ten. No antigen is known for it. No much larger clone exists at a distance of one base, and base qualities are not known. For sequencing, an Illumina HiSeq 1500 was employed. TCRdb passed the public sequencing reads through fastp at Q25 and MiXCR, retaining productive beta sequences. Every CDR3 protein is listed once, alongside the most common genes and DNA of its rows. Within this sample are about 260,000 distinct CDR3 sequences, with roughly an eighth of them counted one time only. 7% to 9.5% of the sample rests with the top ten. The source is a human donor in good health (CMV status not recorded). Some clones in this sample may be carry-over from other donors' samples. Sequencing used PBMCs.

The DNA is TGTGCCAGCAGCGTCCAGGACAGGACCCAAGAGACCCAGTACTTC. Its protein reads: CASSVQDRTQETQYF. The V gene is TRBV5-4 and the J gene is TRBJ2-5; 7 central bases correspond to TRBD1. The V end gives up 4 bases and the J end 1 base, leaving 7 bases in the junction not matched to a gene. The CDR3 sequence holds 15 residues, the cysteine and phenylalanine included. The read is trimmed to its CDR3 DNA, 45 bases read in frame from base 1. Taken from the germline V gene (reference sequence), the CDR1 and CDR2 loops are SGHNT and YYREEE.